These 2 T cell receptor beta chains were all obtained from the same sample, sequenced in a study of T-cell memory formation after mild COVID-19. TCRdb reprocessed the 5' RACE reads with MiXCR, giving one entry per CDR3 protein. The profile shows 350,000 or so distinct CDR3 sequences, more than 20% of them singletons. Sequencing was carried out using PBMCs or a T cell subset sorted from them (not recorded which). The receptors derive from a man aged 18 to 30 who had mild COVID-19 (a few samples of this study predate the infection). Cell type and time point are not known.

This clonotype was detected only a few times. The V call is TRBV7-6, the J call TRBJ2-2, with D perhaps TRBD2 (5 bases). This CDR3 has 15 amino acids. Germline assignment: CDR1 SGHVS and CDR2 FNYEAQ. Between the trimmed V and J ends, which lost 5 bases and 6 bases, there was a span of 16 bases. CDR3: CASSTRGNRAGELFF. DNA of the CDR3: TGTGCCAGCAGCACCCGAGGGAACCGGGCCGGGGAGCTGTTTTTT.

This clonotype came up many times. The chain has TRBV7-9 and TRBJ1-1, with D unclear. Germline V gene lookup returns CDR1 SEHNR and CDR2 FQNEAQ (reference sequence). The CDR3 loop spans 13 amino acids. V lost 3 bases to trimming and J lost 0 bases, with 5 bases between them. CDR3 residues: CASSFGMNTEAFF. CDR3 sequence (DNA): TGTGCCAGCAGCTTCGGGATGAACACTGAAGCTTTCTTT.